This T cell receptor beta chain was identified during a study of CXCR3-negative and CXCR3-positive naive CD8 T cells. Notes on the study in general: Naive CXCR3-positive and CXCR3-negative cells shared TRBV-TRBJ usage; memory cells diverged.

Per CD8+ T cell subset, triplicate sorts of approximately 290,000 cells each were done. Identification of naive CD8+ T cells rested on CD45RO-CCR7+CD27+CD95- status. Points on this clonotype: Its cognate antigen is unknown.

This CDR3 contains 12 residues. With UMI labels, 5' RACE was used to prepare the TRB cDNA libraries. TCRdb reprocessed the 5' RACE reads and reports one entry per CDR3 protein, with no DNA. The sample spans fewer than 95,000 distinct CDR3 sequences; the ten largest clones claim approximately 1%. The V gene is TRBV12-3 or TRBV12-4, the J gene TRBJ2-1; TCRdb's D call, TRBD1, is unchecked because there is no DNA. The source of this sequence is a human donor in good health. Some clones in this sample may be carry-over from other donors' samples. The source material was naive CXCR3- CD8+ T cells from blood. Documented subset: CD45RO-CCR7+CD27+CD95- naive CD8+ T cells lacking CXCR3 (TNR3-). The CDR3 here is CASSGRGLEQFF.